What follows describes a single T cell receptor beta chain. The target antigen is unknown. The CDR3 spans 15 residues. Per germline, CDR1 SGHRS and CDR2 YFSETQ. Trimming removed 4 bases at V and 0 bases at J, with 10 bases between. This entry comes from a study of shared clonotypes between healthy human individuals. The assay was immunoSEQ multiplex PCR, and TCRdb's table has in-frame clones only and misses some. This sample has over 2 million clones; 85% to 95% occur once, and the top ten carry 0.37%. Broader study findings: Exclusively blood specimens were collected; tissue repertoires likely differ.

The sequence derives from a man between 18 and 35 years old in good health. Some clones in this sample may be carry-over from other donors' samples. The rearrangement joins TRBV5-1 to TRBJ1-4; the D is unclear. Specimen: naive CD4+ T cells from PBMCs. Stated subset: CD45RA+ positively selected. The CDR3 loop reads CASSGNSATNEKLFF. CDR3 bases: TGCGCCAGCAGCGGAAACAGTGCAACTAATGAAAAACTGTTTTTT.